This entry lists 15 T cell receptor beta chains sequenced from one sample in a study of beta chain features in type 1 diabetes. Expressed TCRB transcripts were sequenced because the entire RNA isolate underwent reverse transcription. Produced via immunoSEQ multiplex PCR; TCRdb's table is partial and in-frame only. Of under 90,000 clones in the sample, 30% to 35% were seen once. Material: stem cell memory CD4+ T cells from blood. These TCRs come from a woman aged 18-29 years in good health.

There are a few counts of this clone. This chain joins TRBV7-2 and TRBJ2-5; 7 bases match TRBD1. V gave up 3 bases and J gave up 3 bases; unmatched junction bases: 7. The CDR3 is 15 residues long. Per germline, CDR1 SGHTA and CDR2 FQGNSA. CDR3 protein: CASSFPSTGKETQYF. CDR3 nucleotides: TGTGCCAGCAGCTTTCCATCGACAGGGAAAGAGACCCAGTACTTC.

The chain links TRBV7-2 to TRBJ1-1; no definite D call. Per the germline V gene, CDR1 is SGHTA and CDR2 is FQGNSA. V lost 2 bases and J lost 6, with 10 bases in between. The CDR3 is 13 residues long. In nucleotides, the CDR3 is TGTGCCAGCAGCTTATTTCCTCGGTCTGAAGCTTTCTTT. Its protein is CASSLFPRSEAFF. The whole variable domain, filled in from reference TRBV7-2 and TRBJ1-1, reads GAGVSQSPSNKVTEKGKDVELRCDPISGHTALYWYRQSLGQGLEFLIYFQGNSAPDKSGLPSDRFSAERTGGSVSTLTIQRTQQEDSAVYLCASSLFPRSEAFFGQGTRLTVV.

The CDR3 DNA reads as TGTGCCAGCAGCGCATCGACAGGGCCCAATGAAAAACTGTTTTTT. Protein sequence: CASSASTGPNEKLFF. The rearrangement uses TRBV7-3 and TRBJ1-4; TRBD1 matches at 7 bases. CDR3 length: 15 amino acids. CDR1 SGHTA and CDR2 FQGTGA come from the germline V gene. The J segment lost 5 bases and the V segment lost 5 bases, leaving 8 bases of the junction unmatched.

V usage is TRBV27 and J usage is TRBJ1-4; 8 bases are a match to TRBD1. The V gene's germline CDR1 is MNHEY and CDR2 SMNVEV (reference sequence). After removal of 6 bases from V and 8 bases from J, the junction contained 8 bases not matched to a gene. The CDR3 totals 14 residues. The chain's CDR3 is CASSRGQGGEKLFF. For the CDR3, the DNA is TGTGCCAGCAGCCGCGGACAGGGAGGAGAAAAACTGTTTTTT.

The sample holds a few counts of this clone. The CDR3 region has the DNA TGCGCCAGCAGAGCCACCGGGACAGGCGGTGCTAAGTACAATGAGCAGTTCTTC. Translating gives CASRATGTGGAKYNEQFF. This sequence joins TRBV5-1 and TRBJ2-1; 8 bases map to TRBD1. Trimming at V came to 5 bases and at J to 4 bases, leaving 17 bases not matched to a gene. The CDR3 spans 18 residues. The germline V gene encodes CDR1 SGHRS and CDR2 YFSETQ.

This clone came up a few times. CDR3 region: CASSPSRGYYGYTF. The CDR3 nucleotides read TGTGCCAGCAGTCCAAGCAGGGGGTACTATGGCTACACCTTC. The chain is built from TRBV6-5 and TRBJ1-2; 7 positions agree with TRBD1. Germline V CDR1 and CDR2: MNHEY, SVGAGI. V was clipped by 5 bases and J by 3 bases; unmatched bases: 6. CDR3 length: 14 amino acids.

J is TRBJ2-5 and V is TRBV7-2, with TRBD2 identical over 14 bases. This CDR3 is 15 amino acids long. With 0 bases clipped from V and 7 bases from J, the junction kept 1 base outside the gene matches. Germline V gene data show CDR1 as SGHTA and CDR2 as FQGNSA. The CDR3 DNA follows: TGTGCCAGCAGCTTAGCGGGACTAGCGGGGGTGACCCAGTACTTC. Its translation: CASSLAGLAGVTQYF.

This clone has ten or more counts. The gene calls are TRBV19 and TRBJ2-5, with D maybe TRBD1 (5 bases). Germline CDR1 LNHDA, CDR2 SQIVND (reference sequence). V was pared by 4 bases and J by 4 bases, with 13 bases between. The CDR3 is made up of 14 amino acids. The CDR3 loop reads CASSKAQGPETQYF. CDR3 in DNA: TGTGCCAGTAGTAAAGCCCAGGGCCCAGAGACCCAGTACTTC. The full variable domain, its missing parts supplied by reference TRBV19 and TRBJ2-5, is DGGITQSPKYLFRKEGQNVTLSCEQNLNHDAMYWYRQDPGQGLRLIYYSQIVNDFQKGDIAEGYSVSREKKESFPLTVTSAQKNPTAFYLCASSKAQGPETQYFGPGTRLLVL.

The chain employs TRBV4-2 and TRBJ2-2; D is possibly TRBD2 (5 bases). Looked up from germline, CDR1 is LGHNA and CDR2 is YNFKEQ. V lost 0 bases and J 0 bases, leaving 8 bases between the germline ends. The CDR3 is made up of 16 amino acids. This CDR3 is CASSQEEVANTGELFF. The CDR3 DNA reads as TGTGCCAGCAGCCAAGAGGAGGTCGCGAACACCGGGGAGCTGTTTTTT.

The chain recombines TRBV11-2 with TRBJ2-2; 8 nucleotides agree with TRBD2. V shed 5 bases and J 6 bases; nucleotides not matched to a gene: 11. Germline V gene sequence: CDR1 SGHAT, CDR2 FQNNGV. There are 16 residues in the CDR3. The CDR3 loop is CASSASGTSVAGELFF. The DNA for the CDR3 is TGTGCCAGCAGCGCATCCGGGACTAGTGTTGCCGGGGAGCTGTTTTTT.

The V and J genes are TRBV9 and TRBJ2-2; no clear D. V gave up 3 bases and J gave up 8 bases, with 11 bases separating them. The CDR3 has 13 amino acids. Germline lookup yields CDR1 SGDLS and CDR2 YYNGEE. The CDR3 loop is CASSARLEGELFF. DNA of the CDR3: TGTGCCAGCAGCGCCCGTTTGGAGGGGGAGCTGTTTTTT.

The CDR3 spells CASSAGGDFHEQYF. Here the CDR3 DNA reads TGTGCCAGCAGTGCAGGGGGCGATTTCCACGAGCAGTACTTC. The rearrangement joins TRBV2 to TRBJ2-7, with 8 positions matching TRBD1. Losses at the gene ends were 4 bases for V and 5 bases for J; bases not matched to a gene: 7. The CDR3 length is 14 residues. Germline loops: CDR1 SNHLY, CDR2 FYNNEI.

The CDR3 coding sequence is TGCGCCAGCAGCCAAGAACCGGTGGTAAACACTGAAGCTTTCTTT. It specifies CASSQEPVVNTEAFF. The chain uses TRBV4-1 and TRBJ1-1; no clear D. Germline V gives CDR1 MGHRA, CDR2 YSYEKL. This CDR3 contains 15 residues. V was shortened by 0 bases and J by 2 bases, with 10 bases between the two germline ends.

This clone turned up a few times. V and J are TRBV6-5 and TRBJ2-7, with TRBD2 identical over 11 bases. Germline loops: CDR1 MNHEY, CDR2 SVGAGI. The CDR3 is 16 amino acids. V lost 1 base to trimming and J lost 2 bases; unmatched junction nucleotides: 4. CDR3 nucleotide sequence: TGTGCCAGCAGTTACTTTGGGACTAGCGGAACCTACGAGCAGTACTTC. Its translation: CASSYFGTSGTYEQYF.

This chain links TRBV30 with TRBJ2-7; weak D call: TRBD1 (5 bases). V lost 0 bases to trimming and J lost 5 bases, with 14 bases between them. The CDR3 length is 14 residues. CDR1 and CDR2 from the germline V gene are GTSNPN and SVGIG (reference sequence). Written as DNA, the CDR3 is TGTGCCTGGAGTGTACCTGGGGCTGGAGACGAGCAGTACTTC. Amino acid sequence: CAWSVPGAGDEQYF.